This T cell receptor (beta chain) came from a study of T cell responses to AZD1222 COVID-19 vaccine (dated by TCRdb to the early 2020s). In terms of the full investigation: AZD1222 recipients with second doses at about 4 weeks or about 12 weeks were pooled, because spike-specific TCR depth and breadth did not differ between schedules. A total of around 240 trial participants underwent TCR sequencing, of whom approximately 200 had received two doses of AZD1222 and roughly 26 had received two doses of the MenACWY control vaccine. Trial participants were enrolled by age into subgroups of 18-55, 56-69 and 70-plus years, and about 150, 27 and 61 TCR-sequenced participants, respectively, were included in these subgroups.

The CDR3 regions of human TCRbeta chains were analyzed by immunosequencing. On the authors' methods: TCRs in the repertoires were compared against a reference library of SARS-CoV-2-specific TCRs that had been generated with the MIRA antigen-specificity platform. Breadth meant the fraction of unique TCRs that were SARS-CoV-2-associated, whereas depth meant the fraction of total T cells that were SARS-CoV-2-associated. Using the MIRA data, each spike-specific TCR was mapped to the spike region that the TCR reacts to and placed in a CD4 or CD8 class. Log10-transformed breadth and depth values were compared by one-way ANOVA with Sidak's multiple comparisons tests. TCRdb carries this immuneACCESS record with in-frame sequences only. Its versions omit some clonotypes, under half of them owing to an unresolved V gene in the studies checked, with the rest unexplained. V, J and clone size are taken as reported in that table, and D and trimming were inferred from the DNA itself. The sample table holds approximately 90,000 clones, of which approximately 91% were seen once. The ten top clones hold around 6.8% of the sample.

From its cysteine to its phenylalanine, the CDR3 spans 12 amino acids. Only the CDR3 region is kept as DNA, spanning 36 bases read in frame from base 1. Taken from the germline V gene (reference sequence), the CDR1 and CDR2 loops are GTSNPN and SVGIG. Clipping removes 5 bases from V and 5 bases from J, with 5 as the unmatched junction base count. About this clone: What this receptor recognizes is not known. The sample holds no much larger clone one base away, and base qualities are not on file.

Study-wide findings and limitations: CD4 TCRs associated with the vaccine covered the entire spike protein, and the dominant responses were in regions 160-218 and 743-854. Because no day 14 peak-response samples were available, the repertoires could be characterized only after the peak T cell response. Epitopes outside the regions mutated in the B.1.351 and B.1.1.7 variants were reportedly recognized by nearly half of the unique spike-specific TCRs. Most participants were white British and females outnumbered males, and the authors suggested that clonal diversity may have been underestimated. After two AZD1222 doses, spike-specific TCR breadth and depth were significantly higher than at day 0 and than in MenACWY recipients. Only five or six AZD1222 recipients were SARS-CoV-2 seropositive at baseline, limiting conclusions about previously exposed vaccinees. In the small 56-69-year group, the increase in depth fell short of significance, most likely because of low power.

This specimen's time point label, interpreted: baseline before first vaccination. Samples from vaccinated people were obtained from the UK trials COV001 and COV002, which included a single-blind randomized controlled phase 2/3 trial of AZD1222 (ChAdOx1 nCoV-19) in healthy adults. For TCRbeta chain sequencing, PBMC samples were collected from trial participants at day 0 and at day 28 after the second dose. The sequences come from peripheral blood, collected on day 0 of AZD1222 vaccination. The source of this sequence is an adult in good health. The sequence joins TRBV30 to TRBJ2-7, and TRBD1 aligns with 8 junction nucleotides. The encoded CDR3 is CAWLDRVHEQYF. Here is the DNA: TGTGCCTGGCTGGACAGGGTACACGAGCAGTACTTC.